A selection of T cell receptor beta chains follows, all from one sample in a study of siplizumab effects on memory and regulatory T cells. Their cognate antigens are unknown. TCRdb keeps only in-frame clones here, not all; method: immunoSEQ multiplex PCR. The sample has about 13,000 clones; less than 40% are singletons. The source material was CFSE-low (dividing) CD8+ T cells sorted from an allogeneic mixed lymphocyte reaction. These receptors were taken from a human donor in good health; the cells came from an allogeneic mixed lymphocyte reaction. Both conserved end residues are part of each CDR3. A D gene is named only where the DNA matches it firmly. Size is stated for part of the rows, as once, few or many counts, or as a class when the clone is expanded.

J	D	V	size	DNA	CDR3
TRBJ2-7	TRBD2	TRBV4-1	.	TGCGCCAGCAGCCCGCCTAGCGGGGGGGCCTGGTCCTACGAGCAGTACTTC	CASSPPSGGAWSYEQYF
TRBJ1-6	.	TRBV6-5	few	TGTGCCAGCAGTTACTCACTCGAGTCACCCCTCCACTTT	CASSYSLESPLHF
TRBJ2-1	.	TRBV6-5	.	TGTGCCAGCAGTTACCTCGCAGAAAATGAGCAGTTCTTC	CASSYLAENEQFF
TRBJ2-7	TRBD1	TRBV2	once	TGTGCCAGCAGTGACATTAGACAGGGCTCTACGATTATGCAGTACTTC	CASSDIRQGSTIMQYF
TRBJ2-1	TRBD2	TRBV7-9	.	TGTGCCAGCAGCTTAGTGGGACTAGCGGGGGTGAATGAGCAGTTCTTC	CASSLVGLAGVNEQFF
TRBJ1-4	.	TRBV6-1	few	TGTGCCAGCAGTGGACAAAGGGTGGGCGACCGTGAAAAACTGTTTTTT	CASSGQRVGDREKLFF
TRBJ2-7	TRBD1	TRBV27	.	TGTGCCAGCAGTTTATCCGGGACAGGGAGCTACGAGCAGTACTTC	CASSLSGTGSYEQYF
TRBJ1-1	.	TRBV13	.	TGTGCCAGCAGCTTAGTTAACACTGAAGCTTTCTTT	CASSLVNTEAFF
TRBJ1-3	.	TRBV30	few	TGTGCCTGGAGGGAGGACGGCAGCTCTGGAAACACCATATATTTT	CAWREDGSSGNTIYF
TRBJ1-1	TRBD1	TRBV6-1	few	TGTGCCGCAAGACAGGGTCCAGGTACTGAAGCTTTCTTT	CAARQGPGTEAFF
TRBJ2-3	TRBD1	TRBV30	few	TGTGCCTGGAGTGTAGGGGGCGCAAATACGCAGTATTTT	CAWSVGGANTQYF
TRBJ1-4	TRBD1	TRBV7-9	.	TGTGCCAGCAGTTCGCCGGGACAGGTTAATGAAAAACTGTTTTTT	CASSSPGQVNEKLFF
TRBJ1-2	.	TRBV27	many	TGTGCCAGCAGTTTCGGACGTAACTATGGCTACACCTTC	CASSFGRNYGYTF
TRBJ2-7	TRBD2	TRBV5-4	.	TGTGCCAGCAGCTTGCAGGGACAAGGACTAGCGGGCTACGAGCAGTACTTC	CASSLQGQGLAGYEQYF
TRBJ2-7	.	TRBV27	.	TGTGCCAGCAGTTTGAGGATCTCCTACGAGCAGTACTTC	CASSLRISYEQYF
TRBJ2-7	.	TRBV30	.	TGTGCCTGGAGTGTACTGGGACGGTCCGAGCAGTACTTC	CAWSVLGRSEQYF
TRBJ1-1	TRBD1	TRBV4-1	few	TGCGCCAGCAGCCACCGGACAGGAGAGAACACTGAAGCTTTCTTT	CASSHRTGENTEAFF
TRBJ2-5	.	TRBV13	.	TGTGCCAGCAGCTCCGGATTGGCCCAGTACTTC	CASSSGLAQYF
TRBJ2-3	.	TRBV27	.	TGTGCCAGCAGTTCATGGGGCTTGGATACGCAGTATTTT	CASSSWGLDTQYF
TRBJ1-2	.	TRBV2	.	TGTGCCAGCAGTGAAGTCATGGGGGACGCCAACTATGGCTACACCTTC	CASSEVMGDANYGYTF
TRBJ2-2	.	TRBV27	few	TGTGCCAGCAGTTGGGACGGGACCGCGCATGGACCGACCGGGGAGCTGTTTTTT	CASSWDGTAHGPTGELFF
TRBJ2-7	TRBD2	TRBV9	medium-sized	TGTGCCAGCAGCCTTACTAGCGGGGACTACGAGCAGTACTTC	CASSLTSGDYEQYF
TRBJ2-7	.	TRBV5-1	few	TGCGCCAGCAGCTTGCTGGACGGGGACTACGAGCAGTACTTC	CASSLLDGDYEQYF
TRBJ1-2	TRBD1	TRBV19	.	TGTGCCAGTAGTGACACAGGGGTCCCGCTTGGCTACACCTTC	CASSDTGVPLGYTF
TRBJ2-7	TRBD1	TRBV27	.	TGTGCCAGCAGTTTATTGGTGACAGGGGGCTCCTACGAGCAGTACTTC	CASSLLVTGGSYEQYF
TRBJ2-5	.	TRBV29-1	.	TGCAGCGCCGGCAGGGTTTTAGAGACCCAGTACTTC	CSAGRVLETQYF
TRBJ1-2	TRBD1	TRBV15	.	TGTGCCACCAGCGCTGACAGGGCCTACTATGGCTACACCTTC	CATSADRAYYGYTF
TRBJ2-5	.	TRBV2	.	TGTGCCAGCAGTTCCGGGGCAGAGACCCAGTACTTC	CASSSGAETQYF
TRBJ2-7	.	TRBV11-1	.	TGTGCCAGCAGCCCCGGGCCCAGGGGCGAGCAGTACTTC	CASSPGPRGEQYF
TRBJ2-1	.	TRBV19	.	TGTGCCAGTAGTATCATCGGGCAGGGTGGCAATGAGCAGTTCTTC	CASSIIGQGGNEQFF
TRBJ2-7	.	TRBV7-2	.	TGTGCCAGCAGCCCGCCTTGGAGTGGCTCCTACGAGCAGTACTTC	CASSPPWSGSYEQYF
TRBJ2-1	TRBD2	TRBV27	.	TGTGCCAGCAGTATTAGCGGGGGGAAATACAATGAGCAGTTCTTC	CASSISGGKYNEQFF
TRBJ2-1	TRBD1	TRBV7-2	medium-sized	TGTGCCAGCAGCTGGGGACAGGGGATCGACAATGAGCAGTTCTTC	CASSWGQGIDNEQFF
TRBJ2-3	.	TRBV4-1	many	TGCGCCAGCAGCCAAGTGGCGGGCACAGATACGCAGTATTTT	CASSQVAGTDTQYF
TRBJ1-1	TRBD1	TRBV7-2	.	TGTGCCAGCAGCTTAGTTACCAGGGGGGATGAAGCTTTCTTT	CASSLVTRGDEAFF